Below are 11 T cell receptor beta chains sequenced from a single sample in a study of blood T cell repertoires in COVID-19 (dated by TCRdb to the early 2020s). Preparation of the library involved the immunoSEQ multiplex PCR assay. In TCRdb, the immuneACCESS table is reduced to in-frame sequences with V and J assigned. These tables do not hold every clone; where another copy was compared, an unresolved V gene accounts for under half, and the others remain unexplained. The sample table lists under 100,000 clones, about 89% of them with a count of one. The ten largest clones capture about a sixth of the sample. Sequencing was performed on peripheral blood. The receptors were gathered from a human donor in a cohort sampled during active COVID-19.

The V gene is TRBV11-3, the J gene TRBJ2-2; maybe TRBD2 (6 bases). Germline CDR1 and CDR2: SGHNT and YENEEA. The V and J ends lost 4 bases and 4 bases respectively, with 16 bases between them. The CDR3 has 16 amino acids. The CDR3 reads CASSWSRGTRTGELFF. CDR3 sequence (DNA): TGTGCCAGCAGCTGGTCCCGGGGGACGCGCACCGGGGAGCTGTTTTTT.

This chain uses TRBV27 with TRBJ2-7; 8 bases agree with TRBD1. Germline values: CDR1 MNHEY, CDR2 SMNVEV (reference sequence). The J segment lost 2 bases and the V segment lost 5 bases, leaving 14 bases of the junction unmatched. This CDR3 comprises 17 residues. The DNA for the CDR3 is TGTGCCAGCAGTAGTCGAGTAAGAGGGACAGGTCCCTACGAGCAGTACTTC. Translation: CASSSRVRGTGPYEQYF.

The chain recombines TRBV20-1 with TRBJ2-1; no firm D call. Trimming stripped 3 bases from V and 0 bases from J, with 6 bases between. Looked up from germline, CDR1 is DFQATT and CDR2 is SNEGSKA (reference sequence). The CDR3 consists of 13 residues. CDR3 residues: CSASGGSYNEQFF. The CDR3 bases are TGCAGTGCTAGTGGCGGCTCCTACAATGAGCAGTTCTTC.

This chain links TRBV6-5 with TRBJ1-1, with D maybe TRBD1 (5 bases). Deletions cut 6 bases from V and 5 bases from J, with 16 bases between. CDR1 and CDR2 (germline): MNHEY, SVGAGI. CDR3 length: 14 residues. In DNA form, the CDR3 reads TGTGCCAGCAGCCCGGGACTAAGAGGGACTGAAGCTTTCTTT. Protein product: CASSPGLRGTEAFF.

The chain employs TRBV6-1 and TRBJ1-1; 7 bases agree with TRBD1. Germline lookup yields CDR1 MNHNS and CDR2 SASEGT. The CDR3 is 14 amino acids. V lost 2 bases, J lost 4 bases, and 4 bases stayed unmatched. CDR3: CASSERGQLTEAFF. The CDR3 DNA sequence: TGTGCCAGCAGTGAACGGGGACAGCTCACTGAAGCTTTCTTT.

V gene TRBV12-5 combines with J gene TRBJ2-7, with D possibly TRBD1 on 5 matching bases. The germline V and J ends were trimmed by 6 bases and 3 bases, with 6 bases remaining between them. This CDR3 is built from 11 residues. CDR1 and CDR2 from the germline V gene are LGHNT and FRNRAP. The CDR3 nucleotides are TGTGCTAGTGGAGGGGACTACGAGCAGTACTTC. This sequence encodes CASGGDYEQYF.

CDR3 coding DNA: TGTGCCAGCTCACCACCGCCCCCAACGGGTGGCTACACCTTC. As protein: CASSPPPPTGGYTF. This chain links TRBV18 with TRBJ1-2; D gene ambiguous. In germline, CDR1 is KGHSH, CDR2 LQKENI. The CDR3 totals 14 residues. V was cut by 0 bases and J by 7 bases, with 12 bases left in between. Combining the CDR3 with reference TRBV18 and TRBJ1-2 gives the whole variable domain NAGVMQNPRHLVRRRGQEARLRCSPMKGHSHVYWYRQLPEEGLKFMVYLQKENIIDESGMPKERFSAEFPKEGPSILRIQQVVRGDSAAYFCASSPPPPTGGYTFGSGTRLTVV.

The chain employs TRBV7-8 and TRBJ1-2; 12 bases line up with TRBD1. The CDR3 extends over 17 amino acids. The J segment lost 7 bases and the V segment lost 7 bases, leaving 16 bases of the junction unmatched. CDR1 is SGHVS, CDR2 FQNEAQ, per germline. The CDR3 loop is CASTSIQAGTGGLGYTF. In DNA, the CDR3 is TGTGCCAGCACCTCAATACAAGCTGGGACAGGGGGCCTTGGCTACACCTTC.

The chain recombines TRBV12-5 with TRBJ2-3; D possibly corresponds to TRBD2 (7 bases). V lost 5 bases and J lost 6, with 15 bases in between. The CDR3 covers 14 residues. Germline V gives CDR1 LGHNT, CDR2 FRNRAP. In DNA, the CDR3 is TGTGCTAGTGGTCCCCTGAGGGGGGGCGATACGCAGTATTTT. Translating it yields CASGPLRGGDTQYF.

The genes are TRBV28 and TRBJ1-1; D might be TRBD1 (5 bases). The germline V gene has CDR1 MDHEN and CDR2 SYDVKM. Trimming pared 8 bases from V and 5 bases from J, leaving 21 bases between. The CDR3 contains 15 residues. DNA for the CDR3: TGTGCCAGCCGAGCAAACAGGCTCCGCGCTACTGAAGCTTTCTTT. This encodes CASRANRLRATEAFF.

J is TRBJ2-7 and V is TRBV10-1; D may be TRBD1 (5 bases). From germline, CDR1 is WNHNN and CDR2 SYGVQD (reference sequence). The length of the CDR3 is 14 residues. Between the trimmed V and J ends, which lost 0 bases and 6 bases, there was a span of 12 bases. The CDR3 here is CASSESPDTAEQYF. CDR3 DNA: TGCGCCAGCAGTGAGTCACCGGACACGGCCGAGCAGTACTTC.